This TCR beta chain emerged from a study of cytomegalovirus exposure and HLA in healthy donors. While the first cohort had 600 to 850 subjects, the donors belonged to the separate validation cohort of about 120 subjects. Overall study findings and caveats: Most TCRs appeared rarely, but some public TCRs recurred in many donors.

About this clone itself: The antigen is undetermined.

V trimming: 5 bases; J trimming: 4 bases; junction bases outside the gene matches: 7. The germline gives CDR1 SGHAT, CDR2 FQNNGV. This CDR3 comprises 14 residues. TCRdb's table, derived via immunoSEQ multiplex PCR, lists solely in-frame clones and lacks some. The sample has approximately 58,000 clones; just under 95% are singletons. V is TRBV11-2 and J is TRBJ1-1; TRBD1 aligns across 7 bases. The origin of this receptor is a man younger than 35 in good health and CMV-seronegative. The sequenced sample consisted of PBMCs. The CDR3 nucleotides are TGTGCCAGCAGCCAGACAGGGATTCCCACTGAAGCTTTCTTT. Its protein is CASSQTGIPTEAFF. Full variable domain (rest looked up from reference TRBV11-2 and TRBJ1-1): EAGVAQSPRYKIIEKRQSVAFWCNPISGHATLYWYQQILGQGPKLLIQFQNNGVVDDSQLPKDRFSAERLKGVDSTLKIQPAKLEDSAVYLCASSQTGIPTEAFFGQGTRLTVV.